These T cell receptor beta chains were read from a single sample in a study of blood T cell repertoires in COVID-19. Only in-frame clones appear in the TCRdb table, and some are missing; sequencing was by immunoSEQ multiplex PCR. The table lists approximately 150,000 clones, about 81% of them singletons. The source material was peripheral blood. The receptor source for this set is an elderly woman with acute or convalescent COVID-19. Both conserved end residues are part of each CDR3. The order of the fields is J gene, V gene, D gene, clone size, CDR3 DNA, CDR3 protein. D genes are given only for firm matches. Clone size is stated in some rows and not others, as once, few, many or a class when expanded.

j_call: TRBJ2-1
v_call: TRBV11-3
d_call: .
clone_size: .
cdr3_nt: TGTGCCAGCAGCTCGCCTCGGGTACATGAGCAGTTCTTC
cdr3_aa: CASSSPRVHEQFF

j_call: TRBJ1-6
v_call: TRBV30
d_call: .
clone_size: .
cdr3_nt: TGTGCCTGGAGTTGGGGGAGGACCTATAATTCACCCCTCCACTTT
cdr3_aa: CAWSWGRTYNSPLHF

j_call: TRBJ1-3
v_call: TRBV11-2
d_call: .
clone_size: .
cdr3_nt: TGTGCCAGCAGCCCTACGGCGGCCGGAAACACCATATATTTT
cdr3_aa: CASSPTAAGNTIYF

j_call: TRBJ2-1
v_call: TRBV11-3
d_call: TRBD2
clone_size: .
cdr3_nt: TGTGCCAGCAGCTTAGAGGCTAGCGGGAGCTCCTACAATGAGCAGTTCTTC
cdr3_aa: CASSLEASGSSYNEQFF

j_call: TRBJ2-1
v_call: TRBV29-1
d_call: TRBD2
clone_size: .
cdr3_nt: TGCAGCGCTCGAAAGGGACTAGCGAATGAGCAGTTCTTC
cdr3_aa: CSARKGLANEQFF

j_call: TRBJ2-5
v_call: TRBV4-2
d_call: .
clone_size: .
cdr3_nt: TGTGCCAGCAGCCAAGATAATCTAGTTTCCGAGACCCAGTACTTC
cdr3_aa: CASSQDNLVSETQYF

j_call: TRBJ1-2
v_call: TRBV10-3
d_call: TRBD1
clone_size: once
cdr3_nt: TGTGCCATCAGTGAGGCTTCCAGGGGGCGTGATGGCTACACCTTC
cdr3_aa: CAISEASRGRDGYTF

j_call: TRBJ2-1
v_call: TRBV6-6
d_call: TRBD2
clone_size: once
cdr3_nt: TGTGCCAGCAGTCTGGGAGCGGGAGGCGACTCCTACAATGAGCAGTTCTTC
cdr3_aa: CASSLGAGGDSYNEQFF

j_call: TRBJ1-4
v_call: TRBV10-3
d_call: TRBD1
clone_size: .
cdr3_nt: TGTGCCATCAGTGGGACCAGGGGGCATGAAAAACTGTTTTTT
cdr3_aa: CAISGTRGHEKLFF

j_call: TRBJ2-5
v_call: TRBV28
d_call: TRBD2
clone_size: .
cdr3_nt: TGTGCCAGCAGTTTCCGGACTAGCGGAGCCGAGACCCAGTACTTC
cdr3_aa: CASSFRTSGAETQYF

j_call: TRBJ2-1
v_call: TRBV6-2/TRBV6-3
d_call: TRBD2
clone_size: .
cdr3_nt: TGTGCCAGCACCCCACGGACGGGAGGGCCGGTGGATGAGCAGTTCTTC
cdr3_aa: CASTPRTGGPVDEQFF

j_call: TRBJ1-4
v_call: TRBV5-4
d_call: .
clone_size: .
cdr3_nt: TGTGCCAGCAGCTTGGAGGGAGCAAAACGCGAAAAACTGTTTTTT
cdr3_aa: CASSLEGAKREKLFF

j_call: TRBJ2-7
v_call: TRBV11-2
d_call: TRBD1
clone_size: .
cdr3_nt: TGTGCCAGCAGCTTTCGATCGGTGACAGGGGGAAGTTTCCCCTACGAGCAGTACTTC
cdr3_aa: CASSFRSVTGGSFPYEQYF

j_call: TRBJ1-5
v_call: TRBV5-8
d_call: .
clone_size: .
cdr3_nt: TGTGCCAGCAGCTTGAGAGGTCCCAATCAGCCCCAGCATTTT
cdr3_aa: CASSLRGPNQPQHF

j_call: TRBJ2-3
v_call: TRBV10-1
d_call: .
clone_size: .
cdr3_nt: TGCGCCAGCAGTGAGCCTGGGACATCAGATACGCAGTATTTT
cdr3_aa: CASSEPGTSDTQYF

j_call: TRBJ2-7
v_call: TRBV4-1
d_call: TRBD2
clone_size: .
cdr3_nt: TGCGCCAGCAGCCAAGGGGGACTAGCGGGAGGAAAGAAGCAGTACTTC
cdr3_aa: CASSQGGLAGGKKQYF

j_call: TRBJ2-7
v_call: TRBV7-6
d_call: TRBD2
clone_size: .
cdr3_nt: TGTGCCAGCAGCTTAGCGGGACTAGCGGGAGCCTACGAGCAGTACTTC
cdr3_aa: CASSLAGLAGAYEQYF

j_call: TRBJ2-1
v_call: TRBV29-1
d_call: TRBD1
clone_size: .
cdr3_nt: TGCAGCGTTGAAAGAGACAGGGTGCGATATGAGCAGTTCTTC
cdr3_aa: CSVERDRVRYEQFF

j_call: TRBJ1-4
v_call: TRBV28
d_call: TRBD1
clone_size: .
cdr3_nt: TGTGCCAGCAGTTTCCGGACAGGGGGGAATGAAAAACTGTTTTTT
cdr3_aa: CASSFRTGGNEKLFF

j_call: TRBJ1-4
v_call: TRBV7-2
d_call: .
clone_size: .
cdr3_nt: TGTGCCAGCAGCTTAGGAGGTTTGGGTGAAAAACTGTTTTTT
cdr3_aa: CASSLGGLGEKLFF

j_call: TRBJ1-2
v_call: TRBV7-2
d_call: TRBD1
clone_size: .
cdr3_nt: TGTGCCAGCATTATAGCCCCGGGACAGAACTATGGCTACACCTTC
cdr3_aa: CASIIAPGQNYGYTF

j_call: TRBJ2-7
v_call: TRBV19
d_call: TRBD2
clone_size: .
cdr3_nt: TGTGCCAGTAGAAGTGGACTAGCGGGTTCCCACGAGCAGTACTTC
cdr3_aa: CASRSGLAGSHEQYF

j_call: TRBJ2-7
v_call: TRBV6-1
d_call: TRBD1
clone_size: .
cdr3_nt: TGTGCCAGCAGTGATACGAGGGGGCTTAGCTCCTACGAGCAGTACTTC
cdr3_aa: CASSDTRGLSSYEQYF

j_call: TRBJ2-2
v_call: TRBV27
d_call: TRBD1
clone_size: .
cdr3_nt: TGTGCCAGCAGTTTAACGGGACAGGTGAAGACCGGGGAGCTGTTTTTT
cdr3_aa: CASSLTGQVKTGELFF

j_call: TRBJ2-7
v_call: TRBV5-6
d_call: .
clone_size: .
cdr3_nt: TGTGCCAGCAGCTCCCAGGTGGAGCAGTACTTC
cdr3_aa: CASSSQVEQYF

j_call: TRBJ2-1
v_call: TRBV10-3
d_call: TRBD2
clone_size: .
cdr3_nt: TGTGCCATCACCCATGGAGCGGGGGGAGGCGATGAGCAGTTCTTC
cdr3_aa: CAITHGAGGGDEQFF

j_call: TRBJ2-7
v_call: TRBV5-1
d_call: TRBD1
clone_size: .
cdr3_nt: TGCGCCAGCAGCTCCTGGGACAGCCTCTACGAGCAGTACTTC
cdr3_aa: CASSSWDSLYEQYF

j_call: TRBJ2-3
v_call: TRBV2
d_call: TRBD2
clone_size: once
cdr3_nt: TGTCCCGTACTAGCGGGAGAGGTAGATACGCAGTATTTT
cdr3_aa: CPVLAGEVDTQYF

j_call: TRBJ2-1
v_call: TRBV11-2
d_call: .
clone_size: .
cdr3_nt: TGTGCCAGCAGCTTAGAGTTGGGGGGGGCGCGGTACTCCTACAATGAGCAGTTCTTC
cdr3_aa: CASSLELGGARYSYNEQFF

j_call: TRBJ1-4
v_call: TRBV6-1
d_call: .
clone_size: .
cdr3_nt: TGTGCCAGCAGTGACCTAGAACGGACTAACAATGAAAAACTGTTTTTT
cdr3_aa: CASSDLERTNNEKLFF